This TCR beta chain was captured in a study of T cell responses to AZD1222 COVID-19 vaccine. Study in general: Pooling was applied to second doses at about 4 or about 12 weeks.

In regard to this clone: Its specificity is unknown.

V shed 0 bases and J shed 7 bases, with 14 bases lying between them. The CDR3 runs 14 residues. Germline CDR1 reads SGDLS; CDR2 reads YYNGEE. The table came from immunoSEQ multiplex PCR; TCRdb's copy has only in-frame clones and leaves some out. This sample yields 100,000 to 120,000 clones, of which nearly 90% are seen a single time; about 3.3% belongs to the top ten. Study-wide results and limits: Nearly half of the spike-specific TCRs reportedly recognize variant regions that carry no mutations.

Sequencing used peripheral blood, obtained on day 0 of AZD1222 vaccination. The sequence was obtained from an adult in good health. This sequence joins TRBV9 and TRBJ2-7; D not certain. CDR3 region: CASSVDLIAPEQYF. As DNA, the CDR3 is TGTGCCAGCAGCGTAGACTTAATCGCCCCTGAGCAGTACTTC.